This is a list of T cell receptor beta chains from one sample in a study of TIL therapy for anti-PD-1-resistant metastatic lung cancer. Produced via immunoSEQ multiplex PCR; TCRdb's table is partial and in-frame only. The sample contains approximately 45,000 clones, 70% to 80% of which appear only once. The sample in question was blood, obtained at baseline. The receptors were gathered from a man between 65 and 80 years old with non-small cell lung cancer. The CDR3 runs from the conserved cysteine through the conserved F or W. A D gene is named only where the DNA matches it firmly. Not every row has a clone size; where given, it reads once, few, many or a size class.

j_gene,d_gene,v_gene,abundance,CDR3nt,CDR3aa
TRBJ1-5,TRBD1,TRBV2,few,TGTGCCAGCAGTGACAGGGGGCTGAAGGGACAGCCCCAGCATTTT,CASSDRGLKGQPQHF
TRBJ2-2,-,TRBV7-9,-,TGTGCCAGCAGCTTGGACAGTAACACCGGGGAGCTGTTTTTT,CASSLDSNTGELFF
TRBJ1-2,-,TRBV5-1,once,TGCGCCAGCAGCCCGAGCCAGCAAAACTATGGCTACACCTTC,CASSPSQQNYGYTF
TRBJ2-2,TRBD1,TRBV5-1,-,TGCGCCAGCAGCTTAACAGGGGGCGGCACCGGGGAGCTGTTTTTT,CASSLTGGGTGELFF
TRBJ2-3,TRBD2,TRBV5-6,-,TGTGCCAGCAGCGAACCGGGACTAGCGGGAGCGGGTACGCAGTATTTT,CASSEPGLAGAGTQYF
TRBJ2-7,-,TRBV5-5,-,TGTGCCAGCAGCTTAAGTGACTACGAGCAGTACTTC,CASSLSDYEQYF
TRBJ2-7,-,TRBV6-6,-,TGTGCCAGCAGTCCTAACTACGAGCAGTACTTC,CASSPNYEQYF
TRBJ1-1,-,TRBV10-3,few,TGTGCCATCAGCTTTCAGGCATACACTGAAGCTTTCTTT,CAISFQAYTEAFF
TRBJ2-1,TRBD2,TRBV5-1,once,TGCGCCAGCAGCTTATTAGGACTAGCGGGAGTGAATGAGCAGTTCTTC,CASSLLGLAGVNEQFF
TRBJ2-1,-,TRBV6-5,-,TGTGCCAGCAGTCTAGCGTATATTTCCTACAATGAGCAGTTCTTC,CASSLAYISYNEQFF